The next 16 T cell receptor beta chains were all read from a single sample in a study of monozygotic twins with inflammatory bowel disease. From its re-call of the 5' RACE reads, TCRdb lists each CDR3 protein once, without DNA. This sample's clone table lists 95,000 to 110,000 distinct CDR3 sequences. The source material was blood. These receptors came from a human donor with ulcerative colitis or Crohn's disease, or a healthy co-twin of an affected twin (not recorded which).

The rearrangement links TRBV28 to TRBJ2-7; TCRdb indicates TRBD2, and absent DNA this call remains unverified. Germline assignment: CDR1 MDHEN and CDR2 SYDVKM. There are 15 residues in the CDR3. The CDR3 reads CASSFGTRLSSEQYF.

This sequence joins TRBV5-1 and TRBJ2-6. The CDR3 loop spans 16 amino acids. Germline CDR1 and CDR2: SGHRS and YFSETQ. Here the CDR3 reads CASSPTAFSGANVLTF.

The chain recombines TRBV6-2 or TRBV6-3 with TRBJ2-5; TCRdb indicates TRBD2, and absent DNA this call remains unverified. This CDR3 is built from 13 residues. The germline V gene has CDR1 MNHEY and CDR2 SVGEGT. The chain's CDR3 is CASSAREWETQYF.

The CDR3 sequence: CASRERSNYGYTF. The chain carries TRBV6-6 and TRBJ1-2. Germline V lookup: CDR1 MNHNY, CDR2 SVGAGI (reference sequence). CDR3 size: 13 residues.

The CDR3 spells CASSQVLGNEQFF. The chain joins TRBV4-1 to TRBJ2-1. Germline V gene data show CDR1 as MGHRA and CDR2 as YSYEKL. The CDR3 extends over 13 amino acids.

The CDR3 here is CSARDHLGNWGNQPQHF. The chain is built from TRBV20-1 and TRBJ1-5. The CDR3 is 17 residues long. Germline CDR1 DFQATT, CDR2 SNEGSKA (reference sequence).

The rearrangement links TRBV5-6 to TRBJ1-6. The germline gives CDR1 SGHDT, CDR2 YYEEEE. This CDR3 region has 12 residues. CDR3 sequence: CASSYDNSPLHF.

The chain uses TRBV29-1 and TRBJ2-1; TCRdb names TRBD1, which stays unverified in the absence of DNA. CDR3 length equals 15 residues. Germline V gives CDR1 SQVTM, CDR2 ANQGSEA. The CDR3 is CSAAPGGISYNEQFF.

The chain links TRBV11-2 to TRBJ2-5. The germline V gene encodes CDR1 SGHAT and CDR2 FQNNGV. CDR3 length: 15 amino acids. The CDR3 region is CASSLNPLKQETQYF.

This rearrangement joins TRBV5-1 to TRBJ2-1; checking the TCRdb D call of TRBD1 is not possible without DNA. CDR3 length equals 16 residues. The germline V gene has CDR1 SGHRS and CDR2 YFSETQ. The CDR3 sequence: CASSLIPDNLYNEQFF.

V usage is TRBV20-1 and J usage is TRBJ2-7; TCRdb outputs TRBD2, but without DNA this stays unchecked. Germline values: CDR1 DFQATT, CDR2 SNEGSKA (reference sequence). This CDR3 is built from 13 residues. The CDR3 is CSAPGGGVYEQYF.

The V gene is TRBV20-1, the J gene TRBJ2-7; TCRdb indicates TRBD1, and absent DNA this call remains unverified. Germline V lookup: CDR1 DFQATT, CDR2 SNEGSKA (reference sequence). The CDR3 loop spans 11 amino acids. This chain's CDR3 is CSGLSAYEQYF.

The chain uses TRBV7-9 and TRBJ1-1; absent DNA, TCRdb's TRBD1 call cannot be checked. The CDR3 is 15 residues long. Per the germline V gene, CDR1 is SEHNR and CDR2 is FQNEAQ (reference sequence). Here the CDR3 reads CASSKRDGLNTEAFF.

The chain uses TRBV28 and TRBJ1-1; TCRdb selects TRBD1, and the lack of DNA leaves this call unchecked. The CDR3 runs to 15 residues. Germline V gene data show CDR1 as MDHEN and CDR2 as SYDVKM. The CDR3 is CASSSPAGAIPEAFF.

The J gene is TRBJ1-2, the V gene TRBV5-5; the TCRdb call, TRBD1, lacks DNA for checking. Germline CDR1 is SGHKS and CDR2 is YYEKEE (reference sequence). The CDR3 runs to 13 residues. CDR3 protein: CASSLEQGYGYTF.

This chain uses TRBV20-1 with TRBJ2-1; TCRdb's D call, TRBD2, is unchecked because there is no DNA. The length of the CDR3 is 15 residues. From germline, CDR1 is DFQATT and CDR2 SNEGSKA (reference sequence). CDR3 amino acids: CSANELAGSRNEQFF.